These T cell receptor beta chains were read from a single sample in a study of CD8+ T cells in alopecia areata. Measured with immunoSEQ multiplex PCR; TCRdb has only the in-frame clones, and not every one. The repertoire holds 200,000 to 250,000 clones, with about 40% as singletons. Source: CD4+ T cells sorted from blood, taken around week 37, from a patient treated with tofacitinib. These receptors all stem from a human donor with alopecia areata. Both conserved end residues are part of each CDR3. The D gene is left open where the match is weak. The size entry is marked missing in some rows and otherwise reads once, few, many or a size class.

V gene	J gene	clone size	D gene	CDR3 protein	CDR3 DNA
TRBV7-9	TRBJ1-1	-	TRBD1	CASSALDRGRTEAFF	TGTGCCAGCAGCGCCTTGGACAGGGGGCGAACTGAAGCTTTCTTT
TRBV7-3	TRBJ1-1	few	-	CASSLLGGPTEAFF	TGTGCCAGCAGCTTATTGGGGGGGCCCACTGAAGCTTTCTTT
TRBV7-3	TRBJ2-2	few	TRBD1	CASSYGDRTTGELFF	TGTGCCAGCAGCTACGGGGACAGGACCACCGGGGAGCTGTTTTTT
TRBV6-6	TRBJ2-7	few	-	CAVGLGLGQYF	TGTGCGGTAGGGCTGGGTCTAGGGCAGTACTTC
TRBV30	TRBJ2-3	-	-	CAWSGGRSTDTQCF	TGTGCCTGGAGTGGAGGGCGTAGCACAGATACGCAGTGTTTT
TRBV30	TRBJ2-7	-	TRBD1	CAWSGDRLEYF	TGTGCCTGGAGTGGGGACAGGTTGGAGTACTTC
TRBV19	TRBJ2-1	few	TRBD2	CASRGTSGYNEQFF	TGTGCCAGTAGAGGGACTAGCGGTTACAATGAGCAGTTCTTC
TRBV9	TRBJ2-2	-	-	CASSVQPGAGELFF	TGTGCCAGCAGCGTGCAGCCAGGCGCCGGGGAGCTGTTTTTT
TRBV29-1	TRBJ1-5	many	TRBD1	CSVVTTGGGQPQHF	TGCAGCGTTGTCACCACAGGGGGCGGACAGCCCCAGCATTTT
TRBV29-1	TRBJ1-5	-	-	CSVGAGFGNQPQHF	TGCAGCGTTGGGGCGGGGTTCGGAAATCAGCCCCAGCATTTT
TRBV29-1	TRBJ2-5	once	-	CSVDLGPSRGAQYF	TGCAGCGTCGACTTGGGGCCTTCGCGAGGGGCCCAGTACTTC
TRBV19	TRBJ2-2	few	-	CATSGDIYTGELFF	TGTGCCACCTCAGGGGACATCTACACCGGGGAGCTGTTTTTT
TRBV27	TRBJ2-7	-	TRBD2	CASSLTPRGSYEQYF	TGTGCCAGCAGTTTAACCCCGCGCGGGAGCTACGAGCAGTACTTC
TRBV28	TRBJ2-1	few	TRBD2	CASSASGIRSYNEQFF	TGTGCCAGCAGTGCTAGCGGGATCCGCTCCTACAATGAGCAGTTCTTC
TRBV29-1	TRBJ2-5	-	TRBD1	CSVPTDRGPFQTQYF	TGCAGCGTGCCGACGGACAGGGGGCCCTTTCAGACCCAGTACTTC
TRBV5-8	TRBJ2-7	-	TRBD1	CASSLGDSVNF	TGTGCCAGCAGCTTGGGGGACAGCGTGAACTTC
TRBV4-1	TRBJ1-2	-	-	CASSQTPNLDYGYTF	TGCGCCAGCAGCCAAACCCCTAACTTAGACTATGGCTACACCTTC